This T cell receptor (beta chain) was captured in a study of T-cell memory formation after mild COVID-19 (dated by TCRdb to the early 2020s). In terms of the full investigation: Most TCR sequence clusters were specific to one of the two donors. T-cell clones expanding and contracting after mild COVID-19 in a couple of donors were tracked by longitudinal TCRalpha and TCRbeta repertoire sequencing. The cohort comprised two young, previously healthy adult volunteers, one female and one male. General study outcomes and caveats: From day 15 to 85, contracting clones showed balanced CD4/CD8 phenotypes, whereas a second wave of clones that expanded from day 15 to 37 leaned towards CD4+. Some responding clones were detected in pre-infection memory, which suggested that pre-existing cross-reactive memory T cells had joined the SARS-CoV-2 response. Contracting CD4+ clones were located mainly in the CM and EM memory subsets, whereas CD8+ clones were found to be enriched in EMRA. Whether the second-wave clones peaking on day 37 were SARS-CoV-2 specific was not confirmed. Only a couple of mild cases were covered by the study, and larger cohorts that include severe cases with pre-infection samples were considered necessary.

This clonotype showed up just a few times. The target of this receptor is not known. Qualities for individual bases were not recorded, and no much larger clone is one base off. PBMCs were isolated by Ficoll-Paque density gradient centrifugation. The listed sequencing device is Illumina NovaSeq 6000. Using 5'RACE with constant-segment primers, TCRalpha and TCRbeta cDNA libraries were constructed, with sample barcodes and unique molecular identifiers added in the process. Trizol reagent was used to extract RNA from every sample. Amplification of the libraries took two PCR steps, and the second step added a second sample barcode plus Illumina TruSeq adapters. Sequencing of the libraries was done on an Illumina NovaSeq, producing 2 x 150 bp paired-end reads. The authors' analysis ran thus. With migec v1.2.7, reads were demultiplexed and then collapsed into UMI-guided consensus sequences. Using mixcr v2.1.11, the UMI consensuses were aligned to TRA and TRB V and J templates and assembled into clonotypes. Expanded or contracted clonotypes were those called significant by both edgeR and NoisET, with noise models trained on biological replicates. For edgeR calls, a false discovery rate-adjusted p below 0.01 and a log2 fold-change threshold of 1 were applied. As an exploratory analysis of dynamics, max-normalized trajectories of the 1000 most abundant clonotypes were examined by PCA with hierarchical clustering. Separately sequenced CD4+ and CD8+ repertoires were used to assign a CD4 or CD8 phenotype to each responding clone. TCRdb trimmed the raw reads at Q25, called clones with MiXCR and kept productive beta chains. Under each unique CDR3 protein, matching rows form one entry showing the most common genes and DNA. These V and J calls derive from TCRdb rather than the authors' analysis. This sample is represented by 55,000 to 65,000 distinct CDR3 sequences; approximately 9.5% of them were singletons. The ten largest clones represent less than 1.5% of the sample.

The clonotype comes from a man younger than 30 who had mild COVID-19 (a few samples of this study predate the infection). The sample titles of this study are shuffled in the database, so cell type and time point are left out; the donor was told from shared clones. Sample: PBMCs or a T cell subset sorted from them (not recorded which).

CDR3 sequence: CASSLDTGNTGELFF. The DNA sequence reads TGCGCCAGCAGCTTAGACACAGGGAACACCGGGGAGCTGTTTTTT. The sequence is built from TRBV5-1 and TRBJ2-2, with a tentative D gene TRBD1 over 5 matching bases. V sheds 2 bases and J sheds 1 base, leaving 9 bases between their ends. Based on the germline V gene, the CDR1 and CDR2 sequences are SGHRS and YFSETQ. Including the terminal cysteine and phenylalanine, the CDR3 comprises 15 residues. Only the CDR3 part of the read is kept: 45 bases, read in frame from the first base.